This T cell receptor beta chain was sequenced during a study of PD-1 blockade in classical Hodgkin lymphoma. Some clones are missing from TCRdb's copy, which holds only in-frame ones; the method was immunoSEQ multiplex PCR. The data show 20,000 to 25,000 clones, 80% to 90% seen once. This CDR3 has 15 amino acids. The V gene's germline CDR1 is SGHTA and CDR2 FQGNSA. Trimming pared 5 bases from V and 2 bases from J, leaving 16 bases between. Documented time point: newly diagnosed, previously untreated cHL patient sample. Researchers report purifying CD4+ T cells from thawed PBMCs by magnetic negative selection.

The chain links TRBV7-2 to TRBJ2-7; unclear D gene. This TCR was sampled from a human donor with classical Hodgkin lymphoma. The specimen was CD4+ T cells from blood. The CDR3 DNA reads as TGTGCCAGCAGCGAGGAAGGTCGGCCCCCCTACGAGCAGTACTTC. This sequence encodes CASSEEGRPPYEQYF.